A single sample is the source of the 21 T cell receptor beta chains below, sequenced in a study of cytomegalovirus exposure and HLA in healthy donors. The PCR used 60 Vbeta and 13 Jbeta primers. Using immunoSEQ multiplex PCR, the repertoire was profiled, and TCRdb retains in-frame clones only, with some absent. Counted here are about 91,000 clones, approximately 89% occurring once; the ten biggest clones make up roughly 9.2%. The sample taken for sequencing was PBMCs. The receptors shown here come from a man aged 30 to 39 in good health and CMV-seropositive.

V is TRBV4-2 and J is TRBJ2-2; the match to TRBD2 covers 10 bases. The ends lost 2 bases at V and 5 bases at J; junction bases unmatched: 5. CDR3 length equals 16 residues. Germline CDR1 reads LGHNA; CDR2 reads YNFKEQ. CDR3 sequence: CASSQPLAGDTGELFF. CDR3 in DNA: TGTGCCAGCAGCCAACCTCTAGCGGGAGATACCGGGGAGCTGTTTTTT.

This clone was counted a few times. V is TRBV6-5 and J is TRBJ2-7; 10 bases match TRBD1. V shed 4 bases and J 4 bases; nucleotides not matched to a gene: 7. The CDR3 sequence is 15 residues long. Germline CDR1 reads MNHEY; CDR2 reads SVGAGI. The CDR3 reads CASSSKTGGAYEQYF. The CDR3 nucleotides are TGTGCCAGCAGTTCTAAGACAGGGGGCGCTTACGAGCAGTACTTC.

The rearrangement uses TRBV10-3 and TRBJ2-7, with 13 bases lining up with TRBD2. There are 15 residues in the CDR3. Trimming at V came to 6 bases and at J to 4 bases, leaving 6 bases not matched to a gene. Germline loops: CDR1 ENHRY, CDR2 SYGVKD. This chain's CDR3 is CAIRPGLAGPYEQYF. The CDR3 region has the DNA TGTGCCATCAGGCCGGGACTAGCGGGACCTTACGAGCAGTACTTC.

The CDR3, as DNA: TGTGCCAGTAGCGGGACAGGGGGAAAAAACGAGCAGTACTTC. This codes for CASSGTGGKNEQYF. The genes are TRBV19 and TRBJ2-7; 11 bases line up with TRBD1. This CDR3 comprises 14 residues. Per the germline V gene, CDR1 is LNHDA and CDR2 is SQIVND (reference sequence). With V trimmed by 6 bases and J by 5 bases, 6 bases remained unmatched.

The rearrangement links TRBV6-1 to TRBJ2-3; 8 bases align to TRBD2. V was pared by 3 bases and J by 0 bases, with 2 bases of the junction left unmatched. Germline-derived CDR1 and CDR2 are MNHNS and SASEGT. This CDR3 is 15 amino acids long. CDR3 protein: CASSDASGSTDTQYF. The CDR3 DNA follows: TGTGCCAGCAGTGATGCTAGCGGGAGCACAGATACGCAGTATTTT.

This chain links TRBV29-1 with TRBJ2-7; TRBD1 aligns across 7 bases. Germline trimming cut 4 bases from V and 6 bases from J; bases unmatched to any gene: 3. The germline V gene encodes CDR1 SQVTM and CDR2 ANQGSEA. The CDR3 has 11 residues. Here the CDR3 reads CSVVQGSEQYF. The DNA of the CDR3 is TGCAGCGTTGTACAGGGGTCCGAGCAGTACTTC.

The gene calls are TRBV19 and TRBJ2-2, with 7 bases matching TRBD1. The CDR3 length is 14 residues. Germline lookup yields CDR1 LNHDA and CDR2 SQIVND (reference sequence). V lost 6 bases and J lost 6; bases outside the gene matches: 7. CDR3 DNA: TGTGCCAGTAGGAGAGGACAGGAAGCCGGGGAGCTGTTTTTT. Its protein product is CASRRGQEAGELFF.

The chain is built from TRBV19 and TRBJ1-2, with D possibly matching TRBD1 (5 bases). CDR1 and CDR2 (germline): LNHDA, SQIVND (reference sequence). Trimming took off 7 bases at V and 5 bases at J, with 23 bases between the two ends. CDR3 size: 16 residues. CDR3 in amino acids: CASTPGQGRVRYGYTF. For the CDR3, the DNA is TGTGCCAGTACCCCCGGGCAGGGTAGAGTACGGTATGGCTACACCTTC.

The chain links TRBV4-1 to TRBJ2-7, with 9 bases identical to TRBD2. CDR3 length equals 15 residues. Germline CDR1 reads MGHRA; CDR2 reads YSYEKL. The J segment lost 3 bases and the V segment lost 1 base, leaving 4 bases of the junction unmatched. In DNA, the CDR3 is TGCGCCAGCAGCCAAGTAGCGGGAGTGGACTACGAGCAGTACTTC. Translation: CASSQVAGVDYEQYF.

The chain uses TRBV27 and TRBJ2-1; TRBD1 agrees at 8 bases. The germline CDR1 and CDR2 sequences are MNHEY and SMNVEV (reference sequence). The J segment lost 5 bases and the V segment lost 2 bases, leaving 11 bases of the junction unmatched. CDR3 length: 17 amino acids. The CDR3 protein is CASSLGEDRGPNNEQFF. CDR3 nucleotide sequence: TGTGCCAGCAGTTTAGGGGAAGACAGGGGACCAAACAATGAGCAGTTCTTC.

V is TRBV6-1 and J is TRBJ2-7; 7 bases agree with TRBD2. The germline gives CDR1 MNHNS, CDR2 SASEGT. V shed 6 bases, J shed 2 bases, and the junction held 10 bases outside the gene matches. This CDR3 is 15 amino acids long. In nucleotides, the CDR3 is TGTGCCAGCAGCTCTTTGGCGGGGGAAGCCTACGAGCAGTACTTC. Translation gives CASSSLAGEAYEQYF.

This chain links TRBV28 with TRBJ1-5; TRBD1 matches at 9 bases. J was trimmed by 3 bases and V by 7 bases; bases with no gene match: 7. CDR1 is MDHEN, CDR2 SYDVKM, per germline. The CDR3 loop spans 15 amino acids. CDR3 residues: CASKLDRGYNQPQHF. The CDR3 bases are TGTGCCAGCAAACTGGACAGGGGCTACAATCAGCCCCAGCATTTT.

This sequence joins TRBV10-1 and TRBJ2-7; maybe TRBD2 (5 bases). The CDR3 has 17 amino acids. V lost 0 bases to trimming and J lost 6 bases, with 21 bases between them. The germline gives CDR1 WNHNN, CDR2 SYGVQD (reference sequence). This chain's CDR3 is CASSESLGRSEGSEQYF. The CDR3, as DNA: TGCGCCAGCAGTGAGTCGCTTGGCAGGAGCGAGGGATCCGAGCAGTACTTC.

Remarks on this clone: One end of the junction fails to match germline, which may point to a read error. The chain combines TRBV19 with TRBJ1-1; tentatively, D is TRBD1 (5 bases). This CDR3 has 12 amino acids. Germline CDR1 and CDR2: LNHDA and SQIVND (reference sequence). CDR3 in DNA: TGTGCGAGTAGACAGCAGAACACTGAAGCTTTCTTT. It encodes CASRQQNTEAFF.

The chain combines TRBV5-4 with TRBJ2-7; TRBD2 matches 9 bases. Trimming at V came to 3 bases and at J to 3 bases, leaving 10 bases not matched to a gene. The germline CDR1 and CDR2 sequences are SGHNT and YYREEE (reference sequence). The CDR3 consists of 16 residues. CDR3 nucleotides: TGTGCCAGCAGCTCCTTTGGGGGCGGGAGGGGCTACGAGCAGTACTTC. This translates into CASSSFGGGRGYEQYF.

The chain uses TRBV6-5 and TRBJ2-7; TRBD2 agrees at 7 bases. With V trimmed by 5 bases and J by 5 bases, 6 bases remained unmatched. CDR3 length: 13 residues. Germline CDR1 MNHEY, CDR2 SVGAGI. CDR3 protein: CASSRSGAHEQYF. CDR3 DNA: TGTGCCAGCAGTCGGAGCGGGGCCCACGAGCAGTACTTC.

The chain carries TRBV13 and TRBJ2-1; 7 bases are a match to TRBD1. The V segment lost 4 bases and the J segment 8 bases; nucleotides outside the gene matches: 23. Looked up from germline, CDR1 is PRHDT and CDR2 is FYEKMQ (reference sequence). This CDR3 contains 19 residues. The CDR3 here is CASSSDSVDTGAPRDEQFF. Written as DNA, the CDR3 is TGTGCCAGCAGCTCCGATTCGGTCGACACAGGGGCCCCAAGGGATGAGCAGTTCTTC.

This chain links TRBV5-1 with TRBJ1-2, with unresolved D. Germline V lookup: CDR1 SGHRS, CDR2 YFSETQ. The V and J ends lost 0 bases and 8 bases respectively, with 14 bases between them. This CDR3 is built from 14 residues. The CDR3 is CASSLGPGRGGYTF. The CDR3 DNA is TGCGCCAGCAGCTTGGGTCCGGGTCGAGGAGGCTACACCTTC.

The chain employs TRBV5-4 and TRBJ2-7, with a possible D match to TRBD2 (7 bases). CDR1 is SGHNT, CDR2 YYREEE, per germline (reference sequence). Trimming cost V 4 bases and J 2 bases, with 13 bases left between them. The CDR3 is 14 residues long. The CDR3 DNA is TGTGCCAGCAGCCCCGGGGGGCCCCCCTACGAGCAGTACTTC. The encoded protein is CASSPGGPPYEQYF.

The chain joins TRBV5-6 to TRBJ2-7; D remains unclear. The germline CDR1 and CDR2 sequences are SGHDT and YYEEEE. The ends were cut back, 1 base at V and 4 bases at J, with 9 bases in the middle. The CDR3 length is 13 residues. The CDR3 is CASSLRSLYEQYF. In DNA form, the CDR3 reads TGTGCCAGCAGCTTGCGGAGCTTGTACGAGCAGTACTTC.

The chain joins TRBV28 to TRBJ1-5; 10 bases fit TRBD1. Germline CDR1 reads MDHEN; CDR2 reads SYDVKM. This CDR3 has 14 amino acids. V dropped 7 bases and J dropped 6; count of bases not matched to a gene: 6. The CDR3 DNA is TGTGCCAGCAATGTAGGACAGGGGGTTCAGCCCCAGCATTTT. It is translated as CASNVGQGVQPQHF.